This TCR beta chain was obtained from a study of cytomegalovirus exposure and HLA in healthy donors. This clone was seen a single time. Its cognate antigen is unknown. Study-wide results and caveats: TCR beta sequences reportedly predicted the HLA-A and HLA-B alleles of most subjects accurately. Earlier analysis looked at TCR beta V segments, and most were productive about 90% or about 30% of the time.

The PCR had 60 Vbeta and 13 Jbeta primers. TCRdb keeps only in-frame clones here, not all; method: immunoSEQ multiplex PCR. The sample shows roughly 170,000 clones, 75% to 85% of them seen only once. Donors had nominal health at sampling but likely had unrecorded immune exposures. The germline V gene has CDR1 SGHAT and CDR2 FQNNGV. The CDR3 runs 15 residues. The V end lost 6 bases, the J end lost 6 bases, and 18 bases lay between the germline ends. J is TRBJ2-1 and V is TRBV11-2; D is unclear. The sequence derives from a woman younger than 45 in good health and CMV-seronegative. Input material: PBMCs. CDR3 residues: CASSIGESYLNEQFF. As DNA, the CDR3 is TGTGCCAGCAGTATAGGAGAGTCCTACCTCAATGAGCAGTTCTTC.